The clone carrying this T cell receptor (beta chain) was seen ten or more times. This sample was taken from a study of metastatic and nonmetastatic thyroid tumors. The entire patient cohort was treatment-naive prior to thyroid surgery. MiXCR re-clonotyped the PCR reads for TCRdb. The data hold 30,000 to 35,000 clones, with 25% to 35% observed a single time. Trimming took 3 bases from V and 8 from J; bases not matched to a gene: 7. Per the germline V gene, CDR1 is MDHEN and CDR2 is SYDVKM. This CDR3 has 15 amino acids. V is TRBV28 and J is TRBJ2-7, with 13 bases identical to TRBD2. The TCR was taken from a female donor with papillary thyroid cancer or a benign thyroid nodule (not recorded which). Some clones in this sample may be carry-over from other donors' samples. Sequenced sample: blood. The CDR3 DNA reads as TGTGCCAGCAGTTTCCGGACTAGCGGGAGCAAAAAGCAGTACTTC. This encodes CASSFRTSGSKKQYF.